This T cell receptor beta chain was sequenced in a study of cytomegalovirus exposure and HLA in healthy donors. Primers included in the PCR were 60 Vbeta and 13 Jbeta primers. Profiled with immunoSEQ multiplex PCR; TCRdb holds only in-frame clones, not every one. The sample includes approximately 100,000 clones. Material: PBMCs. The receptor was isolated from a man over 45 in good health and CMV-seropositive.

In DNA, the CDR3 is TGTGCCAGCAGTGAGATCACACAGGTCAATCAGCCCCAGCATTTT. Translating it yields CASSEITQVNQPQHF. V is TRBV2 and J is TRBJ1-5, with D possibly TRBD1 on 5 matching bases. The V end lost 3 bases, the J end lost 3 bases, and 12 bases lay between the germline ends. The CDR3 is made up of 15 amino acids. The germline V gene encodes CDR1 SNHLY and CDR2 FYNNEI.